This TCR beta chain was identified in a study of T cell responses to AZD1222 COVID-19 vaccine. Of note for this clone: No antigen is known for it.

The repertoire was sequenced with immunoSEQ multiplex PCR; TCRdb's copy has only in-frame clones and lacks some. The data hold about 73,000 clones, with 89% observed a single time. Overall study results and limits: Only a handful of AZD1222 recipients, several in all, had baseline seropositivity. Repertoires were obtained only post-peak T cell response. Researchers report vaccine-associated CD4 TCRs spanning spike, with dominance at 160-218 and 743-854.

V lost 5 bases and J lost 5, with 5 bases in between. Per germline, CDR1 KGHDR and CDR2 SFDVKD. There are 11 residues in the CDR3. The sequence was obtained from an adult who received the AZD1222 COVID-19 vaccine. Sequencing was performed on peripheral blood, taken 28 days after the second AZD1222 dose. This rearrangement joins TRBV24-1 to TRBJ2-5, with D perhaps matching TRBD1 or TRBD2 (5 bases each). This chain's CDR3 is CATSGGETQYF. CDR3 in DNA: TGTGCCACCAGTGGGGGGGAGACCCAGTACTTC.